The 26 T cell receptor beta chains presented below share a single source sample, sequenced in a study of vaccination and CD4 T cells after COVID-19. Cultured CD4+ T-cell DNA underwent Oncomine TCR Beta short-read sequencing. TCRdb processed the PCR reads anew with MiXCR; each CDR3 protein has one entry. The data contain about 14,000 distinct CDR3 sequences, 33% of them singletons. Their cognate antigens are unknown. Treatment indicated: approximately 9-day PBMC culture with coronavirus spike peptide pools or control peptides (ViraFEST assay). Here the sequenced sample was CD4+ T cells from blood, cultured in vitro, taken after SARS-CoV-2 vaccination. Receptor source: a human donor who had recovered from COVID-19.

In this sample, this clonotype turned up a few times. V usage is TRBV27 and J usage is TRBJ2-7; D gene uncertain. The length of the CDR3 is 12 residues. V was shortened by 6 bases and J by 2 bases, with 8 bases between the two germline ends. CDR1 is MNHEY, CDR2 SMNVEV, per germline (reference sequence). For the CDR3, the DNA is TGTGCCAGCAGACGGCCGCCCTACGAGCAGTACTTC. Translated: CASRRPPYEQYF.

This clonotype has just a few counts. The chain is built from TRBV6-2 or TRBV6-3 and TRBJ2-1; D not certain. V gave up 6 bases and J gave up 4 bases, with 19 bases separating them. This CDR3 has 16 residues. Germline V gene data show CDR1 as MNHEY and CDR2 as SVGEGT. The CDR3 DNA sequence: TGTGCCAGCAGGAGTCCCTCCGGTGGGCGGTACAATGAGCAGTTCTTC. It yields the protein CASRSPSGGRYNEQFF.

The rearrangement uses TRBV7-9 and TRBJ1-1; D perhaps matches TRBD1 (5 bases). The CDR3 extends over 15 amino acids. The V and J ends lost 5 bases and 5 bases respectively, with 18 bases between them. Germline V gene sequence: CDR1 SEHNR, CDR2 FQNEAQ (reference sequence). CDR3 DNA sequence: TGTGCCAGCAGCGTAGAGGGAGGGGTTGGGACTGAAGCTTTCTTT. It encodes CASSVEGGVGTEAFF.

This clonotype was found a few times. The chain couples TRBV20-1 to TRBJ1-1; 8 positions match TRBD1. This CDR3 contains 14 residues. Trimming at V came to 0 bases and at J to 6 bases, leaving 6 bases not matched to a gene. Germline V lookup: CDR1 DFQATT, CDR2 SNEGSKA (reference sequence). The CDR3 sequence: CSAREGQGGAEAFF. CDR3 in DNA: TGCAGTGCTAGAGAAGGACAGGGCGGGGCTGAAGCTTTCTTT.

This clonotype is medium-sized (0.01 to 0.1%). The chain joins TRBV7-9 to TRBJ1-1, with a possible D match to TRBD1 (5 bases). The germline V gene encodes CDR1 SEHNR and CDR2 FQNEAQ (reference sequence). The ends were cut back, 4 bases at V and 4 bases at J, with 19 bases in the middle. There are 16 residues in the CDR3. CDR3 DNA: TGTGCCAGCAGCTCACTAAGGGGAGCTCGGGGCACTGAAGCTTTCTTT. Translated: CASSSLRGARGTEAFF.

The chain uses TRBV12-3 or TRBV12-4 and TRBJ1-5; 9 bases match TRBD1. The CDR3 contains 14 residues. Unmatched junction bases numbered 2, after V lost 4 bases and J lost 4 bases. The CDR3 region is CASSYGQGNQPQHF. CDR3 DNA sequence: TGTGCCAGCAGTTACGGACAGGGGAATCAGCCCCAGCATTTT.

This chain uses TRBV19 with TRBJ2-7, with 8 bases identical to TRBD2. CDR1 LNHDA and CDR2 SQIVND come from the germline V gene (reference sequence). This CDR3 is 16 amino acids long. V lost 1 base to trimming and J lost 4 bases; unmatched junction nucleotides: 9. CDR3 sequence (DNA): TGTGCCAGTAGTATAGGGGGAGCGGGAGTGGTGTACGAGCAGTACTTC. Its protein product is CASSIGGAGVVYEQYF.

The chain links TRBV28 to TRBJ2-1, with 7 bases lining up with TRBD1. V lost 4 bases to trimming and J lost 2 bases; unmatched junction nucleotides: 5. This CDR3 spans 15 amino acids. Germline CDR1 reads MDHEN; CDR2 reads SYDVKM. The CDR3 here is CASSSSGTAYNEQFF. CDR3 bases: TGTGCCAGCAGTTCCTCCGGGACAGCCTACAATGAGCAGTTCTTC.

The chain joins TRBV4-1 to TRBJ1-5; 12 bases match TRBD1. With V trimmed by 3 bases and J by 7 bases, 13 bases remained unmatched. Germline values: CDR1 MGHRA, CDR2 YSYEKL. The length of the CDR3 is 18 residues. The DNA of the CDR3 is TGCGCCAGCAGCCAGACCTCCGGGACAGGGGGCCCTCAACAGCCCCAGCATTTT. Amino acid sequence: CASSQTSGTGGPQQPQHF.

This chain uses TRBV20-1 with TRBJ2-7; D gene uncertain. Germline values: CDR1 DFQATT, CDR2 SNEGSKA (reference sequence). V lost 3 bases to trimming and J lost 0 bases, with 9 bases between them. The CDR3 length is 13 residues. In DNA, the CDR3 is TGCAGTGCTAGGCGACGGAGCTCCTACGAGCAGTACTTC. This sequence encodes CSARRRSSYEQYF.

In this sample, this clonotype turned up a few times. The V call is TRBV29-1, the J call TRBJ1-2, with D unresolved. The CDR3 covers 12 residues. V was trimmed by 3 bases and J by 8 bases, leaving 13 bases between them. CDR1 and CDR2 from the germline V gene are SQVTM and ANQGSEA. For the CDR3, the DNA is TGCAGCGTTGACAGAGAGGTAGAGGGCTACACCTTC. It codes for CSVDREVEGYTF.

This sequence joins TRBV18 and TRBJ2-5; tentatively, D is TRBD1 or TRBD2 (6 bases each). Trimming removed 8 bases from V and 5 bases from J, with 15 bases in between. The CDR3 extends over 13 amino acids. The germline gives CDR1 KGHSH, CDR2 LQKENI. The DNA for the CDR3 is TGTGCCAGCGCGGGACACCTTGGTGAGACCCAGTACTTC. Translation: CASAGHLGETQYF. Drawing the rest from reference TRBV18 and TRBJ2-5, the complete variable domain is NAGVMQNPRHLVRRRGQEARLRCSPMKGHSHVYWYRQLPEEGLKFMVYLQKENIIDESGMPKERFSAEFPKEGPSILRIQQVVRGDSAAYFCASAGHLGETQYFGPGTRLLVL.

For this clonotype: It may be a read error: a sequence one base away is much more abundant. V usage is TRBV6-1 and J usage is TRBJ2-5; D perhaps matches TRBD1 (5 bases). The length of the CDR3 is 17 residues. V was pared by 6 bases and J by 2 bases, with 22 bases between. The germline V gene has CDR1 MNHNS and CDR2 SASEGT. The CDR3 reads CASSPTQAPRSQETQYF. The CDR3 DNA sequence: TGTGCCAGCAGCCCCACACAGGCTCCGAGGAGTCAAGAGACCCAGTACTTC.

The chain combines TRBV20-1 with TRBJ2-1, with D perhaps being TRBD1 or TRBD2 (6 bases each). The CDR3 extends over 13 amino acids. The germline CDR1 and CDR2 sequences are DFQATT and SNEGSKA (reference sequence). This CDR3 is CSAGQNFYNEQFF. The DNA of the CDR3 is TGCAGCGCGGGACAAAACTTCTACAATGAGCAGTTCTTC.

The chain has TRBV7-2 and TRBJ2-5, with no clear D. V was pared by 3 bases and J by 4 bases, with 12 bases between. In germline, CDR1 is SGHTA, CDR2 FQGNSA. The CDR3 covers 14 residues. The CDR3 loop reads CASSFKRSGETQYF. The CDR3 bases are TGTGCCAGCAGCTTTAAGAGGTCGGGAGAGACCCAGTACTTC.

V usage is TRBV4-3 and J usage is TRBJ2-2, with D perhaps matching TRBD2 (5 bases). Germline values: CDR1 LGHNA, CDR2 YSLEER. This CDR3 spans 13 amino acids. The ends were cut back, 4 bases at V and 3 bases at J, with 6 bases in the middle. As DNA, the CDR3 is TGCGCCAGCAGCCCCGGGGACACCGGGGAGCTGTTTTTT. It specifies CASSPGDTGELFF.

This clonotype was counted a few times. The rearrangement joins TRBV19 to TRBJ2-5; D possibly uses TRBD1 or TRBD2 (5 bases each). The CDR3 extends over 13 amino acids. Per the germline V gene, CDR1 is LNHDA and CDR2 is SQIVND (reference sequence). The V gene lost 7 bases and the J gene lost 9 bases, with 18 bases spanning the gap. CDR3 sequence reads: CASTPGPSPPQYF. The CDR3 DNA reads TGTGCCAGTACACCGGGACCCTCTCCTCCCCAGTACTTC.

The V call is TRBV24-1, the J call TRBJ2-3; unclear D gene. CDR1 and CDR2 from the germline V gene are KGHDR and SFDVKD. Trimming took 4 bases from V and 1 from J, leaving 8 bases between them. The CDR3 consists of 14 residues. The CDR3 nucleotides are TGTGCCACCAGTGACAAGGACGGCACAGATACGCAGTATTTT. Residues: CATSDKDGTDTQYF.

The chain has TRBV19 and TRBJ1-5; a possible D gene is TRBD1 (6 bases). Germline loops: CDR1 LNHDA, CDR2 SQIVND (reference sequence). Trimming took 11 bases from V and 4 from J, leaving 15 bases between them. The CDR3 length is 13 residues. The CDR3 region is CASRRGVNQPQHF. Here the CDR3 DNA reads TGTGCCTCTCGTAGGGGGGTTAATCAGCCCCAGCATTTT.

This chain links TRBV6-5 with TRBJ1-5; no clear D gene. The germline V gene has CDR1 MNHEY and CDR2 SVGAGI. This CDR3 spans 17 amino acids. Trimming removed 0 bases at V and 0 bases at J, with 12 bases between. CDR3 bases: TGTGCCAGCAGTTACTCGAGCACGGCTTATAGCAATCAGCCCCAGCATTTT. Its translation: CASSYSSTAYSNQPQHF.

The table lists this clonotype with a few counts. V is TRBV7-2 and J is TRBJ1-3; maybe TRBD1 (5 bases). CDR1 is SGHTA and CDR2 is FQGNSA in the germline V gene. The CDR3 length is 13 residues. V dropped 8 bases and J dropped 1 base, with 9 bases sitting between them. In DNA form, the CDR3 reads TGTGCCAGCCGCGGGGCATCTGGAAACACCATATATTTT. It is translated as CASRGASGNTIYF.

The V call is TRBV11-1, the J call TRBJ2-3; D may be TRBD1 or TRBD2 (5 bases each). Germline lookup yields CDR1 SGHAT and CDR2 FQDESV (reference sequence). The CDR3 covers 13 residues. V dropped 5 bases and J dropped 4 bases, with 10 bases sitting between them. In nucleotides, the CDR3 is TGTGCCAGCAGCAAGGGACCCCCAGATACGCAGTATTTT. Residues: CASSKGPPDTQYF.

This clonotype has only a few counts. This chain links TRBV6-1 with TRBJ1-2; a possible D gene is TRBD1 (6 bases). The CDR3 sequence is 16 residues long. V was pared by 6 bases and J by 2 bases, with 19 bases between. Germline CDR1 reads MNHNS; CDR2 reads SASEGT. The CDR3 sequence: CASRRGTTVGNYGYTF. DNA of the CDR3: TGTGCCAGCAGGAGGGGGACGACAGTAGGGAACTATGGCTACACCTTC.

The chain employs TRBV6-2 or TRBV6-3 and TRBJ2-5; weak D call: TRBD1 (6 bases). CDR1 and CDR2 from the germline V gene are MNHEY and SVGEGT. Trimming cost V 8 bases and J 5 bases, with 18 bases left between them. This CDR3 comprises 14 residues. The CDR3 DNA sequence: TGTGCCAGCGTACGAACAGGGCTGGGGGAGACCCAGTACTTC. Its protein is CASVRTGLGETQYF.

This clonotype was observed a few times. V usage is TRBV11-1 and J usage is TRBJ2-2; the match to TRBD2 covers 13 bases. Losses at the gene ends were 2 bases for V and 6 bases for J; bases not matched to a gene: 9. The CDR3 has 18 amino acids. From germline, CDR1 is SGHAT and CDR2 FQDESV (reference sequence). In nucleotides, the CDR3 is TGTGCCAGCAGCTTACAACCGCCGACTAGCGGGAGGCCCGGGGAGCTGTTTTTT. Translated: CASSLQPPTSGRPGELFF. The full variable domain, with the rest looked up from reference TRBV11-1 and TRBJ2-2, is EAEVAQSPRYKITEKSQAVAFWCDPISGHATLYWYRQILGQGPELLVQFQDESVVDDSQLPKDRFSAERLKGVDSTLKIQPAELGDSAMYLCASSLQPPTSGRPGELFFGEGSRLTVL.

This clonotype was observed a few times. The chain combines TRBV7-9 with TRBJ1-1; tentatively, D is TRBD1 (6 bases). The CDR3 runs to 15 residues. Deletions cut 4 bases from V and 0 bases from J, with 12 bases between. CDR1 is SEHNR, CDR2 FQNEAQ, per germline (reference sequence). In DNA form, the CDR3 reads TGTGCCAGCAGCTCGAACAGGGTTATGAACACTGAAGCTTTCTTT. Protein: CASSSNRVMNTEAFF.